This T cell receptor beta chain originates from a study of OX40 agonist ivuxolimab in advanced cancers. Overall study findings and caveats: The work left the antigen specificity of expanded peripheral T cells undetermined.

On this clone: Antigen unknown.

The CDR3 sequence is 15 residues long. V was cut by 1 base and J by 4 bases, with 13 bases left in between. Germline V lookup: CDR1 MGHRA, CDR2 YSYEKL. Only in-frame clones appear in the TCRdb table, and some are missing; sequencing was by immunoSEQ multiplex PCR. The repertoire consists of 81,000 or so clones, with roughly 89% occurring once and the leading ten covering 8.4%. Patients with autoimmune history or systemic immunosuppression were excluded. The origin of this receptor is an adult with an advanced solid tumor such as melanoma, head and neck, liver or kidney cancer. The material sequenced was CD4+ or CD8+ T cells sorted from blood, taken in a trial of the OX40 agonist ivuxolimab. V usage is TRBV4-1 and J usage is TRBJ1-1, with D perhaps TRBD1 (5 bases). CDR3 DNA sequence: TGCGCCAGCAGCCAAGGGGGGTCCTTAACCACTGAAGCTTTCTTT. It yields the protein CASSQGGSLTTEAFF.